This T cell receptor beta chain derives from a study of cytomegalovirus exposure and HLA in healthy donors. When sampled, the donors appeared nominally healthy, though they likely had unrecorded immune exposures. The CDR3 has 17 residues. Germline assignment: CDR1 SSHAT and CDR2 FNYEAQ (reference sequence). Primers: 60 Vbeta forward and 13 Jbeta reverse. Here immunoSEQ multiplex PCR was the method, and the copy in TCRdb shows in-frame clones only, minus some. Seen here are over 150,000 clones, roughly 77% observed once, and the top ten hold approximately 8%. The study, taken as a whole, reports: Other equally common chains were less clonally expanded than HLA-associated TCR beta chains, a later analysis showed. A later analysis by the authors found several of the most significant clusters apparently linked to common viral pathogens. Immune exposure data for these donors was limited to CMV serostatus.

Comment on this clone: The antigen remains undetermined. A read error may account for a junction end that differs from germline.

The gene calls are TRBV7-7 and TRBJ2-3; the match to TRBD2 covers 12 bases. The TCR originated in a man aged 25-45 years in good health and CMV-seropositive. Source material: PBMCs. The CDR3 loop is CASSLDASGRARNTQYF. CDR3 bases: TGTGCTAGCAGCTTAGACGCTAGCGGGAGGGCCCGGAATACGCAGTATTTT.